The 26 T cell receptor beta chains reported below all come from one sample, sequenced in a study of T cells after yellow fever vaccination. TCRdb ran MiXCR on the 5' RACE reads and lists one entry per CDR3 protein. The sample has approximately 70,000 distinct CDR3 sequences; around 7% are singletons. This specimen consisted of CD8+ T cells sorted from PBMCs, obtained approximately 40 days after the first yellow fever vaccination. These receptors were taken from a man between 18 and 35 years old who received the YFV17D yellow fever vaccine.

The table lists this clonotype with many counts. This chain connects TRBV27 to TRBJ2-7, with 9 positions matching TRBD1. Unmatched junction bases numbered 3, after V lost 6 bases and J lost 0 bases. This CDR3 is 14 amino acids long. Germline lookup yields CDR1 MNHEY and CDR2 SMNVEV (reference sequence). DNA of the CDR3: TGTGCCAGCAGCCAGGGACAGGGCTCCTACGAGCAGTACTTC. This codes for CASSQGQGSYEQYF.

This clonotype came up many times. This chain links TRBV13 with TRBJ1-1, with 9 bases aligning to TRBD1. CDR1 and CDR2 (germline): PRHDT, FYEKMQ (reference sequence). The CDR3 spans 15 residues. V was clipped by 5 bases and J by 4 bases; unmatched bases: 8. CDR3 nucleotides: TGTGCCAGCAGCGGACAGGGACAGGGCTTCACTGAAGCTTTCTTT. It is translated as CASSGQGQGFTEAFF.

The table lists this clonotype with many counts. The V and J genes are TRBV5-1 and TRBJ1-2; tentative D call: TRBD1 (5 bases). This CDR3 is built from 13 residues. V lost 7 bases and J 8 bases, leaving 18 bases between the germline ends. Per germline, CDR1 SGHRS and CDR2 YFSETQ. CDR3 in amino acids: CASRIPAGLGYTF. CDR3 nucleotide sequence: TGCGCCAGCCGTATCCCGGCGGGGCTAGGCTACACCTTC.

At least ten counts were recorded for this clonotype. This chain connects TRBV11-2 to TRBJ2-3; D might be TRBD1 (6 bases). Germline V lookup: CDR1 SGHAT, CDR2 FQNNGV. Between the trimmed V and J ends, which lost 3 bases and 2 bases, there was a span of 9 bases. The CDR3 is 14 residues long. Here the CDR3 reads CASSLGHNTDTQYF. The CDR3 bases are TGTGCCAGCAGCTTGGGACACAACACAGATACGCAGTATTTT.

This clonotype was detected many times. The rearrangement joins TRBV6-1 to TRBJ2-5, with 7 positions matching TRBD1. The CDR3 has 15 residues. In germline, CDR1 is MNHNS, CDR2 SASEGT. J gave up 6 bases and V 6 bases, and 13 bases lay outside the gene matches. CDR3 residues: CASRTTGRPKKTQYF. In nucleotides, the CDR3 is TGTGCCAGCAGGACGACAGGGCGACCGAAGAAGACCCAGTACTTC.

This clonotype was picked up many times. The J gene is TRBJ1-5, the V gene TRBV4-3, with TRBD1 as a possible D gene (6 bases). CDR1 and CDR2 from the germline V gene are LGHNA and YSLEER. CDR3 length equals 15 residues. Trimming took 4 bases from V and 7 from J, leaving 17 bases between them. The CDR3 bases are TGCGCCAGCAGCCCGGGACAAGGCGTAAGCCAGCCCCAGCATTTT. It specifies CASSPGQGVSQPQHF.

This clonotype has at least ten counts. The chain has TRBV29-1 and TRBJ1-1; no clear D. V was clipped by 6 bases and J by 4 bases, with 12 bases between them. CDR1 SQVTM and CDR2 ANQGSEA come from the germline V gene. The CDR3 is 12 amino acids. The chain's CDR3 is CSVTEIGTEAFF. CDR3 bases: TGCAGCGTGACCGAAATTGGCACTGAAGCTTTCTTT. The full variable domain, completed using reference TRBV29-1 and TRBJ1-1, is SAVISQKPSRDICQRGTSLTIQCQVDSQVTMMFWYRQQPGQSLTLIATANQGSEATYESGFVIDKFPISRPNLTFSTLTVSNMSPEDSSIYLCSVTEIGTEAFFGQGTRLTVV.

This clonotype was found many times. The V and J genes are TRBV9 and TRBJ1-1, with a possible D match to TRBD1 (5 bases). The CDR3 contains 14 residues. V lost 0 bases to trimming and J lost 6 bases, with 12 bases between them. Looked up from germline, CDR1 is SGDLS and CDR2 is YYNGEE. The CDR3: CASSVGGDSAEAFF. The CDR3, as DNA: TGTGCCAGCAGCGTAGGAGGGGATAGCGCTGAAGCTTTCTTT.

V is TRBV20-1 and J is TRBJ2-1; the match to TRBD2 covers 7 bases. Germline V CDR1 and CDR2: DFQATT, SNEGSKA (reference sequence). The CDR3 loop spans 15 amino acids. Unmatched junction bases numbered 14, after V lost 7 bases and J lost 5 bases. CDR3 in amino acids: CSVTRAGIDDNEQFF. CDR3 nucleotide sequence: TGCAGTGTAACAAGAGCGGGGATCGACGACAATGAGCAGTTCTTC.

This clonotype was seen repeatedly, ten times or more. The CDR3 loop reads CSARVVVMHTDTQYF. The DNA for the CDR3 is TGCAGTGCTAGGGTGGTGGTTATGCACACAGATACGCAGTATTTT. The V call is TRBV20-1, the J call TRBJ2-3; D is undetermined. Germline CDR1 DFQATT, CDR2 SNEGSKA (reference sequence). Trimming left V 3 bases short and J 2 bases short, with 15 bases between. This CDR3 spans 15 amino acids.

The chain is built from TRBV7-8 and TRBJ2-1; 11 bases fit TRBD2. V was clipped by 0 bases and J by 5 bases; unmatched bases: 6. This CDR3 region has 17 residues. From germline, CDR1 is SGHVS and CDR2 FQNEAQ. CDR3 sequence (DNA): TGTGCCAGCAGCTTAGCCGGGACTAGCGGCCGCCACAATGAGCAGTTCTTC. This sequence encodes CASSLAGTSGRHNEQFF.

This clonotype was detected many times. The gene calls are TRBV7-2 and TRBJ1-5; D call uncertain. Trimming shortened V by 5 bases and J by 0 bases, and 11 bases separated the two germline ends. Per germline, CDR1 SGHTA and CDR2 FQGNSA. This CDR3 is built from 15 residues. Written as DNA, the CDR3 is TGTGCCAGCAGCCAGAATTCCGATAGCAATCAGCCCCAGCATTTT. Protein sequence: CASSQNSDSNQPQHF.

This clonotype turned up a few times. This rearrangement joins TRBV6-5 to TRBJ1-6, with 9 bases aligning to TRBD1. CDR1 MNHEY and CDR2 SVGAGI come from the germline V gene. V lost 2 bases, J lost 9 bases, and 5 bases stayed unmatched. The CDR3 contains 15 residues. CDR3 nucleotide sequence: TGTGCCAGCAGTTACGGGACAGGGAAACTTTCACCCCTCCACTTT. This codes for CASSYGTGKLSPLHF.

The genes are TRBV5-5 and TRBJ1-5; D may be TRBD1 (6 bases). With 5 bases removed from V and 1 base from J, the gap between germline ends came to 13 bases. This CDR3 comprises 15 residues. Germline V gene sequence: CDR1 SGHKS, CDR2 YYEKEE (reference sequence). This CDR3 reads CASRPGGASNQPQHF. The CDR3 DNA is TGTGCCAGCAGACCGGGGGGGGCGAGCAATCAGCCCCAGCATTTT.

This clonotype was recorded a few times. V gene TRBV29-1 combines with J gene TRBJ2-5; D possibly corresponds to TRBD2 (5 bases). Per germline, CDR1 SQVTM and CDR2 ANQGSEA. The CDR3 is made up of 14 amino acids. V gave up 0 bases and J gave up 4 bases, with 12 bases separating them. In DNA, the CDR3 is TGCAGCGTTGAAGATCGCAAGGGAGCAGAGACCCAGTACTTC. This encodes CSVEDRKGAETQYF. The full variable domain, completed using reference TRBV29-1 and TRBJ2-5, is SAVISQKPSRDICQRGTSLTIQCQVDSQVTMMFWYRQQPGQSLTLIATANQGSEATYESGFVIDKFPISRPNLTFSTLTVSNMSPEDSSIYLCSVEDRKGAETQYFGPGTRLLVL.

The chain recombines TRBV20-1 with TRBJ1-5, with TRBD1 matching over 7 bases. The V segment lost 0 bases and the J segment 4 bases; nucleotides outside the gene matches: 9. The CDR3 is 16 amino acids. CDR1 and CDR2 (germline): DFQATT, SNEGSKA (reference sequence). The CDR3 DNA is TGCAGTGCTAGAGATTGGGGGGGACAGAGTAATCAGCCCCAGCATTTT. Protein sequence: CSARDWGGQSNQPQHF.

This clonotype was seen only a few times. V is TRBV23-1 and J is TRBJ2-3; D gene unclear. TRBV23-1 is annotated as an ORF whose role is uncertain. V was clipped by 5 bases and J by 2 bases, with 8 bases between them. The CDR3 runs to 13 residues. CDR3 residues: CASSGHYTDTQYF. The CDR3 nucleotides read TGCGCCAGCAGTGGCCACTACACAGATACGCAGTATTTT.

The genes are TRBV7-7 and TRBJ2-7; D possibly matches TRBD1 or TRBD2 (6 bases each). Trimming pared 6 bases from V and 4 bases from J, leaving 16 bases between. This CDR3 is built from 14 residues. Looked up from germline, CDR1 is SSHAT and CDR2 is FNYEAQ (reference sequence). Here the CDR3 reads CASSQGQGGYEQYF. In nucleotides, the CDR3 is TGTGCCAGCAGTCAGGGGCAGGGAGGTTACGAGCAGTACTTC.

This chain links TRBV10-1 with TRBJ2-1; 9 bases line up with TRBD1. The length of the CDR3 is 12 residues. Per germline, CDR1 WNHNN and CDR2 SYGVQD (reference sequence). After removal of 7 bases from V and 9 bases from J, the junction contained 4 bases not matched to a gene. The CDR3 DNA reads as TGCGCCAGCAAACAGGGGGCTGGTGAGCAGTTCTTC. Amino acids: CASKQGAGEQFF.

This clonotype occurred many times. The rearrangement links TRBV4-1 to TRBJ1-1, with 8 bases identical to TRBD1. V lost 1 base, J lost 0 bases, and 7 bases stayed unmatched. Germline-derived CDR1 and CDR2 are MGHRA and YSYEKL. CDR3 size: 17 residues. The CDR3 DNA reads TGCGCCAGCAGCCAAGGTGCCAGGGGGCGGATGAACACTGAAGCTTTCTTT. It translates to CASSQGARGRMNTEAFF.

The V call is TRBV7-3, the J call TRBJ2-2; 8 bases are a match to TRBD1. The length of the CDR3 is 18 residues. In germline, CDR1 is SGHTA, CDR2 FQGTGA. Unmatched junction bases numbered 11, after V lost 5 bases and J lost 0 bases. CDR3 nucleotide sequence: TGTGCCAGCAGCGTCACCGTACAGGGGGTCGCGAACACCGGGGAGCTGTTTTTT. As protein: CASSVTVQGVANTGELFF.

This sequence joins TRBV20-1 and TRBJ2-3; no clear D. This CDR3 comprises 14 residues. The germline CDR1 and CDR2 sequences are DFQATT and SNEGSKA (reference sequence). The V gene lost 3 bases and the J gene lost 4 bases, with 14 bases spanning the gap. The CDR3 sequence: CSASPSSAPDTQYF. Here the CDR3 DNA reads TGCAGTGCTAGCCCCTCCTCTGCCCCAGATACGCAGTATTTT.

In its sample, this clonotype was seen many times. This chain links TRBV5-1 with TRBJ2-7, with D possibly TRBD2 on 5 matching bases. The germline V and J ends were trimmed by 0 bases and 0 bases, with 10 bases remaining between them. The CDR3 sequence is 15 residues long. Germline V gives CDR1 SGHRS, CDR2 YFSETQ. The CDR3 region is CASSLGSGVSYEQYV. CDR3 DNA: TGCGCCAGCAGCTTGGGGTCCGGGGTCTCCTACGAGCAGTACGTC.

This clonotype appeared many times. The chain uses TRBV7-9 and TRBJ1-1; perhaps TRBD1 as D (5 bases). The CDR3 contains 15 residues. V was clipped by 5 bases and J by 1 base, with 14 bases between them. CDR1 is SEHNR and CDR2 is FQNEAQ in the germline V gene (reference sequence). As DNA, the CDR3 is TGTGCCAGCAGCCCACCCGGGGGGGAGAACACTGAAGCTTTCTTT. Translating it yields CASSPPGGENTEAFF.

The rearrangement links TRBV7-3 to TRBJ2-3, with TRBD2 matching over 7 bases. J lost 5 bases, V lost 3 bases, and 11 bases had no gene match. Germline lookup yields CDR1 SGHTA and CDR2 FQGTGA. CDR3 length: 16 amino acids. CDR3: CASSLGTTTSLDTQYF. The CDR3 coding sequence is TGTGCCAGCAGCTTGGGGACTACCACGAGCTTAGATACGCAGTATTTT.

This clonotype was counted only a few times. CDR3 amino acids: CASCLAGGKYNEQFF. The CDR3 DNA follows: TGTGCCAGCTGCCTAGCGGGGGGGAAATACAATGAGCAGTTCTTC. The J gene is TRBJ2-1, the V gene TRBV3-1; 12 bases line up with TRBD2. There are 15 residues in the CDR3. J lost 4 bases, V lost 8 bases, and 6 bases had no gene match. Germline values: CDR1 LGHDT, CDR2 YNNKEL (reference sequence).